One TCR beta chain is described in this entry. Its antigen is still unknown. The junction and the germline gene differ at one end; a read error may be behind it. This specimen comes from a study of T-cell memory formation after mild COVID-19. Notes on the study in general: Among contracting clones, CD4+ were mainly CM/EM and CD8+ enriched in EMRA. Clones shrinking between day 15 and 85 showed a balanced CD4/CD8 split, and those that grew later tilted toward CD4+.

The 5'RACE method, run with constant-segment primers, produced TCR alpha and TCR beta cDNA libraries (carrying sample barcodes and UMIs). One entry per CDR3 protein, called by TCRdb with MiXCR from the 5' RACE reads. This sample yields 300,000 or so distinct CDR3 sequences, of which roughly 16% are seen a single time; roughly 24% belongs to the top ten. The CDR3 length is 14 residues. Looked up from germline, CDR1 is LGHNA and CDR2 is YSLEER. The chain couples TRBV4-3 to TRBJ2-2; D is possibly TRBD2 (6 bases). The sample comprised PBMCs or a T cell subset sorted from them (not recorded which). The clonotype comes from a man aged 18 to 29 who had mild COVID-19 (a few samples of this study predate the infection). Cell type and time point are not known. As DNA, the CDR3 is TGCGCCAGCAGCTCCCGGGAGAACGCCGGGGAGCTGTTTTTT. It translates to CASSSRENAGELFF.